The source of this T cell receptor (beta chain) is a study of control samples from healthy donors and cancer patients. V lost 2 bases and J lost 2; bases outside the gene matches: 0. Germline CDR1 reads ENHRY; CDR2 reads SYGVKD. This CDR3 comprises 14 residues. Some clones are missing from TCRdb's copy, which holds only in-frame ones; the method was immunoSEQ multiplex PCR. The sample consists of roughly 63,000 clones, roughly 90% of them appearing once. The sequence was obtained from a man aged 55 to 70 with colorectal cancer. The V gene is TRBV10-3, the J gene TRBJ2-3; 8 bases agree with TRBD2. Sequenced input: PBMCs. In nucleotides, the CDR3 is TGTGCCATCAGTGAGGGACTAGCCACAGATACGCAGTATTTT. This encodes CAISEGLATDTQYF.